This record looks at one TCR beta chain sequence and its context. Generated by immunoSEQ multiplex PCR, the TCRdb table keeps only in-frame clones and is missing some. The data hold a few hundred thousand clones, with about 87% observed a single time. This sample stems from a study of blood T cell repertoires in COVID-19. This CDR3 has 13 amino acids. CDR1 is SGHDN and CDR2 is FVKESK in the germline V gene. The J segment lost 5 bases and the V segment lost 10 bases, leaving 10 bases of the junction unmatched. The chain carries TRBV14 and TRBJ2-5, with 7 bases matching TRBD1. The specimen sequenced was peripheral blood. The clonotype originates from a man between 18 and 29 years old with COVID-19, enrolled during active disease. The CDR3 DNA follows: TGTGCCAAATTCGACAGGGCCGGCGAGACCCAGTACTTC. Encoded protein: CAKFDRAGETQYF.